A selection of T cell receptor beta chains follows, all from one sample in a study of CD8 T cells in Susac syndrome. TCRdb passed the immunoSEQ multiplex PCR reads through MiXCR, listing each CDR3 protein once. The table lists more than 65,000 distinct CDR3 sequences, approximately 95% of them singletons, with 0.2% to 0.3% in the top ten. Sequencing was done on a sample of CD8+ T cells from PBMCs. All receptors derive from a human donor in good health. CDR3s include the opening cysteine and the closing phenylalanine or tryptophan. D genes are given only for firm matches. Rows give clone size only sometimes, using once, few, many, or a class for an expanded clone.

NA | TRBJ1-2 | TRBV19 | NA | CATLGGFLRGYTF | TGTGCCACTCTAGGAGGGTTCCTTCGGGGCTACACCTTC
TRBD2 | TRBJ2-4 | TRBV9 | NA | CASSVGGGGGDIQYF | TGTGCCAGCAGCGTAGGTGGGGGGGGAGGGGACATTCAGTACTTC
NA | TRBJ2-1 | TRBV15 | NA | CATSGLVTGDEQFF | TGTGCCACCAGCGGATTAGTTACTGGCGATGAGCAGTTCTTC
NA | TRBJ1-2 | TRBV2 | NA | CASSESSGLGGYGYTF | TGTGCCAGCAGTGAATCCTCTGGACTGGGCGGCTATGGCTACACCTTC
NA | TRBJ1-2 | TRBV29-1 | once | CSVVARDGYYGYTF | TGCAGCGTCGTCGCCCGGGACGGCTACTATGGCTACACCTTC
TRBD2 | TRBJ2-5 | TRBV29-1 | NA | CSVAGTSGSGETQYF | TGCAGCGTTGCGGGGACTAGCGGGTCAGGAGAGACCCAGTACTTC
NA | TRBJ1-1 | TRBV27 | NA | CASSLTRGGGTEAFF | TGTGCCAGCAGCCTTACGAGAGGCGGGGGCACTGAAGCTTTCTTT
NA | TRBJ1-2 | TRBV4-1 | NA | CASSQDYPANYGYTF | TGCGCCAGCAGCCAAGATTACCCAGCTAACTATGGCTACACCTTC
NA | TRBJ1-3 | TRBV12-3/TRBV12-4 | NA | CASSLYVLSGNTIYF | TGTGCCAGCAGTTTATACGTACTCTCTGGAAACACCATATATTTT
NA | TRBJ1-3 | TRBV4-3 | NA | CASSQDPPSSGNTIYF | TGCGCCAGCAGCCAAGATCCCCCCAGCTCTGGAAACACCATATATTTT
TRBD2 | TRBJ2-1 | TRBV7-9 | NA | CASRAAPGLAYNEQFF | TGTGCCAGCAGAGCCGCCCCGGGACTAGCCTACAATGAGCAGTTCTTC
NA | TRBJ1-2 | TRBV9 | NA | CASSVGGTANYGYTF | TGTGCCAGCAGCGTAGGAGGGACCGCAAACTATGGCTACACCTTC
NA | TRBJ2-1 | TRBV24-1 | NA | CATSDDDRFTYNEQFF | TGTGCCACCAGTGATGATGACAGGTTCACCTACAATGAGCAGTTCTTC
TRBD1 | TRBJ2-1 | TRBV29-1 | NA | CSFDIQGNEQFF | TGCAGCTTTGACATACAGGGGAATGAGCAGTTCTTC
NA | TRBJ2-6 | TRBV5-8 | NA | CASSLRAVPGANVLTF | TGTGCCAGCAGCCTGAGAGCGGTCCCTGGGGCCAACGTCCTGACTTTC
TRBD2 | TRBJ2-1 | TRBV20-1 | NA | CSARDRASGINNEQFF | TGCAGTGCTAGAGATCGGGCTAGCGGGATCAACAATGAGCAGTTCTTC
TRBD1 | TRBJ1-6 | TRBV20-1 | NA | CSAQQGGPESPLHF | TGCAGTGCTCAACAGGGGGGACCCGAATCACCCCTCCACTTT
NA | TRBJ2-2 | TRBV7-9 | NA | CASSSYPGELFF | TGTGCCAGCAGCTCTTACCCCGGGGAGCTGTTTTTT
NA | TRBJ1-5 | TRBV24-1 | NA | CATSEADRYQPQHF | TGTGCCACCAGTGAAGCTGACAGGTATCAGCCCCAGCATTTT
TRBD1 | TRBJ2-7 | TRBV29-1 | NA | CSVLQGAVEQYF | TGCAGCGTTCTCCAGGGGGCCGTTGAGCAGTACTTC
NA | TRBJ1-3 | TRBV5-1 | NA | CASSPDTGSSGNTIYF | TGCGCCAGCAGCCCGGATACAGGGAGCTCTGGAAACACCATATATTTT
NA | TRBJ1-1 | TRBV29-1 | NA | CSVRDSEAFF | TGCAGCGTTCGAGACAGTGAAGCTTTCTTT
NA | TRBJ1-3 | TRBV5-1 | NA | CASSLPDSGNTIYF | TGCGCCAGCAGCTTACCAGACTCTGGAAACACCATATATTTT
TRBD1 | TRBJ2-5 | TRBV23-1 | NA | CASSQPTGGETQYF | TGCGCCAGCAGTCAGCCAACAGGGGGAGAGACCCAGTACTTC
TRBD2 | TRBJ2-4 | TRBV28 | NA | CASSFGRGGGNIQYF | TGTGCCAGCAGTTTTGGACGGGGGGGCGGAAACATTCAGTACTTC
NA | TRBJ1-1 | TRBV15 | NA | CAASDPNTEAFF | TGTGCCGCTAGCGACCCGAACACTGAAGCTTTCTTT
NA | TRBJ1-1 | TRBV5-8 | NA | CASSLGGSTEAFF | TGTGCCAGCAGCTTGGGCGGGTCCACTGAAGCTTTCTTT
NA | TRBJ1-2 | TRBV6-1 | NA | CATGGLYGYTF | TGTGCCACCGGGGGCCTCTATGGCTACACCTTC
TRBD1 | TRBJ1-2 | TRBV2 | NA | CASIRTGGLLVELTF | TGTGCCAGCATTCGGACAGGGGGTCTCCTTGTCGAATTAACCTTC
TRBD1 | TRBJ2-2 | TRBV7-9 | NA | CASRQGQETGELFF | TGTGCCAGCAGACAGGGACAGGAGACCGGGGAGCTGTTTTTT
NA | TRBJ1-1 | TRBV2 | NA | CASSDRQTNTEAFF | TGTGCCAGCAGTGACCGACAAACAAACACTGAAGCTTTCTTT
TRBD1 | TRBJ2-7 | TRBV7-9 | once | CAISPARGQGSSYEQYF | TGTGCCATTTCACCAGCCAGAGGACAGGGGAGCTCCTACGAGCAGTACTTC
NA | TRBJ1-6 | TRBV27 | NA | CASSLSGDTGSPLHF | TGTGCCAGCAGTTTATCGGGGGACACAGGGTCACCCCTCCACTTT
TRBD1 | TRBJ1-2 | TRBV14 | NA | CASSQPHTGEEPYYTF | TGTGCCAGCAGCCAACCCCATACAGGGGAAGAACCTTACTACACCTTC
TRBD1 | TRBJ2-6 | TRBV29-1 | once | CSVRAGGAPGANVLTF | TGCAGCGTCCGGGCAGGGGGCGCGCCTGGGGCCAACGTCCTGACTTTC
TRBD1 | TRBJ1-4 | TRBV6-5 | NA | CASRAGTGSEKLFF | TGTGCCAGCAGGGCCGGGACAGGGAGTGAAAAACTGTTTTTT
NA | TRBJ2-2 | TRBV4-1 | NA | CASSPDRNTGELFF | TGCGCCAGCAGCCCGGACAGGAACACCGGGGAGCTGTTTTTT
TRBD1 | TRBJ2-6 | TRBV7-9 | NA | CASSLPGGSGANVLTF | TGTGCCAGCAGCTTACCAGGGGGTTCTGGGGCCAACGTCCTGACTTTC
TRBD1 | TRBJ2-7 | TRBV29-1 | NA | CSVSGTGPSYEQYF | TGCAGCGTATCAGGGACAGGGCCCTCCTACGAGCAGTACTTC
NA | TRBJ2-7 | TRBV5-1 | NA | CASSLGQGNYEQYF | TGCGCCAGCAGCTTGGGGCAGGGAAACTACGAGCAGTACTTC
NA | TRBJ2-4 | TRBV3-1 | NA | CASSQVVAHENIQYF | TGTGCCAGCAGCCAAGTAGTCGCCCACGAAAACATTCAGTACTTC
NA | TRBJ2-3 | TRBV4-2 | NA | CASSQGMQVHTDTQYF | TGTGCCAGCAGCCAAGGGATGCAGGTTCACACAGATACGCAGTATTTT
TRBD1 | TRBJ1-5 | TRBV7-9 | NA | CASSPDRGEQPQHF | TGTGCCAGCAGCCCGGACAGGGGAGAACAGCCCCAGCATTTT
NA | TRBJ1-5 | TRBV16 | NA | CASSQSGSNQPQHF | TGTGCCAGCAGCCAATCAGGCTCCAATCAGCCCCAGCATTTT
NA | TRBJ2-5 | TRBV7-9 | NA | CASSHQTEQETQYF | TGTGCCAGCAGCCATCAGACGGAACAAGAGACCCAGTACTTC
NA | TRBJ2-7 | TRBV6-1 | NA | CAALDRIYEQYF | TGTGCCGCTCTGGACAGAATCTACGAGCAGTACTTC
TRBD1 | TRBJ2-7 | TRBV7-7 | NA | CASSLNAGGTWEQYF | TGTGCTAGCAGCTTAAATGCAGGGGGAACATGGGAGCAGTACTTC
TRBD2 | TRBJ2-3 | TRBV27 | NA | CASSVSGGVTDTQYF | TGTGCCAGCAGTGTTAGCGGGGGGGTCACAGATACGCAGTATTTT
NA | TRBJ1-5 | TRBV12-3/TRBV12-4 | NA | CASTGGNQPQHF | TGTGCCAGCACAGGCGGGAATCAGCCCCAGCATTTT
TRBD1 | TRBJ2-6 | TRBV24-1 | NA | CATSDYGTATSGANVLTF | TGTGCCACCAGTGACTACGGGACAGCGACCTCTGGGGCCAACGTCCTGACTTTC
TRBD1 | TRBJ2-4 | TRBV28 | NA | CASNQGQKNIQYF | TGTGCCTCCAACCAGGGACAGAAAAACATTCAGTACTTC
TRBD2 | TRBJ2-7 | TRBV19 | NA | CASSARTGLAGTYEQYF | TGTGCCAGTAGTGCTCGGACTGGACTAGCGGGTACCTACGAGCAGTACTTC